These T cell receptor beta chains were read from a single sample in a study of regulatory T cells in long-lasting Graves disease. One entry per CDR3 protein results from TCRdb running MiXCR on the multiplex PCR reads. This sample carries under 800,000 distinct CDR3 sequences, roughly 15% of them seen once, and the ten largest clones take more than 15%. This sample was also put to use in a study of T cells in Graves' hyperthyroidism and ophthalmopathy.

The sample consisted of peripheral blood mononuclear cells (PBMCs), taken at new diagnosis, from a patient treated with antithyroid drugs. The source is a woman aged 30 to 39 with Graves disease. Both conserved end residues are part of each CDR3. D genes are given only for firm matches. Not all rows give a size; the values are once, few, many and, for expanded clones, a class.

v_gene: TRBV20-1; d_gene: NA; j_gene: TRBJ1-2; abundance: many; CDR3aa: CSARKQVFRGYTF; CDR3nt: TGCAGTGCCAGAAAACAGGTTTTTCGTGGCTACACCTTC
v_gene: TRBV28; d_gene: NA; j_gene: TRBJ1-3; abundance: many; CDR3aa: CASSWGFPGNTIYF; CDR3nt: TGTGCCAGCAGTTGGGGGTTCCCTGGAAACACCATATATTTT
v_gene: TRBV5-1; d_gene: NA; j_gene: TRBJ2-5; abundance: NA; CDR3aa: CASSFGKGWEETQYF; CDR3nt: TGCGCCAGCAGCTTCGGGAAGGGCTGGGAAGAGACCCAGTACTTC
v_gene: TRBV25-1; d_gene: NA; j_gene: TRBJ2-2; abundance: NA; CDR3aa: CASSDGGNVLGELFF; CDR3nt: TGTGCCAGCAGTGACGGGGGCAACGTCCTCGGGGAGCTGTTTTTT
v_gene: TRBV20-1; d_gene: TRBD1; j_gene: TRBJ1-5; abundance: many; CDR3aa: CSARNRGQGPQHF; CDR3nt: TGCAGTGCTAGGAACAGGGGGCAGGGGCCCCAGCATTTT
v_gene: TRBV19; d_gene: NA; j_gene: TRBJ2-3; abundance: NA; CDR3aa: CASSTTKHGSTDTQYF; CDR3nt: TGTGCCAGTAGTACAACAAAACACGGGAGCACAGATACGCAGTATTTT
v_gene: TRBV6-1; d_gene: NA; j_gene: TRBJ2-2; abundance: NA; CDR3aa: CASSNKGTSQDSGELFF; CDR3nt: TGTGCCAGCAGTAATAAAGGGACCTCCCAGGACTCCGGGGAGCTGTTTTTT
v_gene: TRBV3-1; d_gene: TRBD1; j_gene: TRBJ1-2; abundance: many; CDR3aa: CASSQGQGAYGYTF; CDR3nt: TGTGCCAGCAGCCAAGGACAGGGGGCTTATGGCTACACCTTC
v_gene: TRBV12-3/TRBV12-4; d_gene: NA; j_gene: TRBJ1-5; abundance: NA; CDR3aa: CVSSLLGSNQPQHF; CDR3nt: TGTGTCAGCAGTTTGTTAGGGAGCAATCAGCCCCAGCATTTT
v_gene: TRBV6-1; d_gene: NA; j_gene: TRBJ1-1; abundance: many; CDR3aa: CASSEIYGASRTEAFF; CDR3nt: TGTGCCAGCAGTGAAATTTATGGAGCGAGCAGAACTGAAGCTTTCTTT
v_gene: TRBV6-1; d_gene: TRBD2; j_gene: TRBJ2-1; abundance: many; CDR3aa: CASSTPLSGRTDEQFF; CDR3nt: TGTGCCAGCAGTACCCCCCTTAGCGGGAGAACGGATGAGCAGTTCTTC